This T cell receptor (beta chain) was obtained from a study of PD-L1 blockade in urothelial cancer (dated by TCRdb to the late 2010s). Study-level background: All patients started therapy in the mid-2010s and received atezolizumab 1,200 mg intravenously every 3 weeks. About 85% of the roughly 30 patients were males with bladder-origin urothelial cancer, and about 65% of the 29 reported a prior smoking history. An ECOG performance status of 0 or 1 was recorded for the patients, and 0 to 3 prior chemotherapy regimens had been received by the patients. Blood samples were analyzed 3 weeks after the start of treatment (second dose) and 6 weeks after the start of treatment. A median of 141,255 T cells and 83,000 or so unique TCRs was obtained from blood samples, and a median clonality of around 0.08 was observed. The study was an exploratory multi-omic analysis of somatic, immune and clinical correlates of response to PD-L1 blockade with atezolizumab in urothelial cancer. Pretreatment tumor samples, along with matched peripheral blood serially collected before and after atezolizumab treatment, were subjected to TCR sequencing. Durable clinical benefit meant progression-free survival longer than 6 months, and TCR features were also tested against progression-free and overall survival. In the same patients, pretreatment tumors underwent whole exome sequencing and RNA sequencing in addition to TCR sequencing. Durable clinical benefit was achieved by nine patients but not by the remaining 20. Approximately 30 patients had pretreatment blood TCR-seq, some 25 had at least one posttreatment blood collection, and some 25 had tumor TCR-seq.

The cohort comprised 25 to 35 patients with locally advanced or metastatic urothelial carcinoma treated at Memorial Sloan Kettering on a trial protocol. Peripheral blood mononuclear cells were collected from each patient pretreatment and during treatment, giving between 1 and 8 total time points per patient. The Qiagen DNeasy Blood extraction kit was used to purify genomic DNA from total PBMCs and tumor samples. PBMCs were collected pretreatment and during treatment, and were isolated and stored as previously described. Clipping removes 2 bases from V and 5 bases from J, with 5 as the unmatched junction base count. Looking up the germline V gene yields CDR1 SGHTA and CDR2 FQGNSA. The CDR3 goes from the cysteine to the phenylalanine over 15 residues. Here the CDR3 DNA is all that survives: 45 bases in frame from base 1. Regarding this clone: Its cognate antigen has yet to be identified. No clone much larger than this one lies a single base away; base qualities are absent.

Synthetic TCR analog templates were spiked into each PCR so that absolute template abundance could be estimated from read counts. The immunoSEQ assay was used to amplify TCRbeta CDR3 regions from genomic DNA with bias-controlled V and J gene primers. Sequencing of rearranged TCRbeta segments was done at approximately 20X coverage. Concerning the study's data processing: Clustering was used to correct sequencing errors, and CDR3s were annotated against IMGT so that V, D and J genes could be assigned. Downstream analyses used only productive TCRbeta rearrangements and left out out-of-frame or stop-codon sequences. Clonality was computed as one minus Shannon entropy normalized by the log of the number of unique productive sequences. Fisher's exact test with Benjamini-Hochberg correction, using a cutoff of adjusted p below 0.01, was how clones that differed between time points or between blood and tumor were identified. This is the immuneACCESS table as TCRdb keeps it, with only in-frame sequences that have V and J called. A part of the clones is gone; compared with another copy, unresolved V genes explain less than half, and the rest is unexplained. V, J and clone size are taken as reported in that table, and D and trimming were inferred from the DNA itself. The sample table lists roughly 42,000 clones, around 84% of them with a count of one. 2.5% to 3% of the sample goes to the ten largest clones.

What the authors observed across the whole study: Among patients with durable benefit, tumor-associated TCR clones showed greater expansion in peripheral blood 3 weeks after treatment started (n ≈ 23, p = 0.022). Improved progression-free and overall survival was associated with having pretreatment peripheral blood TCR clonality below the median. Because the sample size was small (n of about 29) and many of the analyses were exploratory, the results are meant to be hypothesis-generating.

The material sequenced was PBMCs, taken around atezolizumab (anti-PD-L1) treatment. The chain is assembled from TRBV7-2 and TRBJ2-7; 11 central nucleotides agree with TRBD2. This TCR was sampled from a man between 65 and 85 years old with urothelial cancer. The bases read TGTGCCAGCAGCTTAATAGCGGGAGGGTCTAACGAGCAGTACTTC. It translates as CASSLIAGGSNEQYF.